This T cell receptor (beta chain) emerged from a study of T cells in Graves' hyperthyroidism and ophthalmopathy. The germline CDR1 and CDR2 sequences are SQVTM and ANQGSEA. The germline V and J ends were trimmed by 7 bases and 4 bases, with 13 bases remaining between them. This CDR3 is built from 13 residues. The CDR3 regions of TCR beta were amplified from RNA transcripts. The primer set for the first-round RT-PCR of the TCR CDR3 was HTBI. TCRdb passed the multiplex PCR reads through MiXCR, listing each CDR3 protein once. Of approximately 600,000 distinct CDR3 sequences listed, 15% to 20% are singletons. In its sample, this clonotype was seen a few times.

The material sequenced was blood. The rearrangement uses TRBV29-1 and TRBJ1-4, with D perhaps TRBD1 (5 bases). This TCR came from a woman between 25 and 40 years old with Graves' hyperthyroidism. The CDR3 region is CSARVQGNEKLFF. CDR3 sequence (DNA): TGCAGCGCGAGGGTCCAGGGTAATGAAAAACTGTTTTTT.